The entry that follows covers one T cell receptor (beta chain) sequence. The target of this receptor is not known. Instrument on record: NextSeq 550. The Human TCR Profiling Kit (MiLaboratory) was used to make UMI-labeled 5' RACE TRB cDNA libraries. The full amount of extracted RNA was used for cDNA synthesis, and the full amount of resulting cDNA was used for PCR amplification. The libraries were made side by side, with each library going through the same number of PCR cycles. Regarding the original processing steps: With a requirement of at least two reads per UMI, MIGEC and MiXCR extracted about 50,000 +/- 10,000 unique UMI-labeled TRB cDNA molecules per library. On average, each library contained roughly 40,000 +/- 10,000 functional in-frame TRB CDR3 nucleotide clonotypes without stop codons. After downsampling to 5000 UMI-labeled TRB molecules per sample, diversity metrics, including normalized Shannon-Wiener and Chao1, were computed in VDJtools. Clonotype-size-weighted physicochemical properties of the central five CDR3 residues (interaction energy, strength, volume and Kidera factor 4) were computed in VDJtools. After TCRdb reprocessed the reads, each CDR3 protein sequence was kept as one row, without DNA. The V and J calls come from TCRdb's annotation, not from the publication. This sample's table has entries for approximately 89,000 distinct CDR3 sequences. Approximately 0.5% of the sample comes from the top ten.

The CDR3, cysteine through phenylalanine, is 16 amino acids long. A DNA sequence was not provided. The germline V gene supplies CDR1 SGHTA and CDR2 FQGNSA. The sample originates from a study of CXCR3-negative and CXCR3-positive naive CD8 T cells (dated by TCRdb to the late 2010s). With regard to the full study: In total, roughly 140 million TRB reads were obtained, corresponding to roughly 1.5 +/- 0.3 million reads per library. The diversity and physicochemical repertoire analyses included 11 donors pooled from two independent experiments. The TRBV-TRBJ cluster analysis covered naive subsets from about 5 donors and memory cells from 3 donors. General conclusions and limits of the study: Similar TRBV-TRBJ usage was shown by naive CXCR3-negative and CXCR3-positive cells from the same donor, whereas distinct patterns were shown by memory cells. Comparably high repertoire diversity was found in both naive subsets, whereas much lower repertoire diversity was found in memory CD8+ T cells. TRB CDR3s from CXCR3-positive naive cells showed higher hydrophobicity (lower Kidera factor 4), lower energy, and higher strength and volume indices than CXCR3-negative naive cells. Because surface CD5, which is linked to self-reactivity in mice, was comparable between the naive subsets, TCR interaction strength was also inferred from the physicochemical properties of TRB CDR3s. Freshly isolated PBMCs were used for most assays because CXCR3 expression went down partially after cryopreservation.

Each CD8+ T cell subset was flow-sorted in triplicate, and 300,000 cells per subset were placed directly into RLT lysis buffer. Naive CD8+ T cells were defined stringently as CD45RO-CCR7+CD27+CD95- to exclude memory contaminants. Standard density gradient centrifugation was used to isolate peripheral blood mononuclear cells from buffy coats. Naive CXCR3-negative and CXCR3-positive CD8+ T cells were flow-sorted on a FACSAria III. Total RNA was extracted from sorted cells with an RNeasy Mini Kit. The receptor's source is a human donor in good health. Some clones in this sample may be carry-over from other donors' samples. The sequenced material came from naive CXCR3+ CD8+ T cells from blood. The sample's cell subset or site label is to be understood as: CD45RO-CCR7+CD27+CD95- naive CD8+ T cells expressing CXCR3 (TNR3+). The V gene is TRBV7-2 and the J gene is TRBJ1-1; TCRdb proposes TRBD1, but this gene call is untestable without DNA. CDR3 sequence: CASSSARGGGNTEAFF.